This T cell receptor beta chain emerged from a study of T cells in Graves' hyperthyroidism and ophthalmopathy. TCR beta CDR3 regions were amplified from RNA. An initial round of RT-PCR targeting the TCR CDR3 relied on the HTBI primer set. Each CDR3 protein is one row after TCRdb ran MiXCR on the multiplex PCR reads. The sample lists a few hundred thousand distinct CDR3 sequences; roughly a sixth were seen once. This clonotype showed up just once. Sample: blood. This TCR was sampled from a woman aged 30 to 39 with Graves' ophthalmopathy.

The CDR3 coding sequence is TGTGCCAGTAGTTATGACCAGCTAAGATTTTATGGCTACACCTTC. The encoded protein is CASSYDQLRFYGYTF. The chain joins TRBV19 to TRBJ1-2, with unresolved D. The CDR3 consists of 15 residues. CDR1 is LNHDA, CDR2 SQIVND, per germline (reference sequence). V lost 5 bases and J lost 5, with 18 bases in between.